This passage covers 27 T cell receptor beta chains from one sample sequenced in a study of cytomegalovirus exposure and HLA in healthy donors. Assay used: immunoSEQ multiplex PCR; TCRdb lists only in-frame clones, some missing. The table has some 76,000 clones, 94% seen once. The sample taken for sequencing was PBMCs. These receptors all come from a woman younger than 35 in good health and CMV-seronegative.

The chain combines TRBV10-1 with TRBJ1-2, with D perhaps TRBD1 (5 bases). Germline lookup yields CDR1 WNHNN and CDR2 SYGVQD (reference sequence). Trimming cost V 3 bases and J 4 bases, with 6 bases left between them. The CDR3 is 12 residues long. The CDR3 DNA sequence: TGCGCCAGCAGTGATGACAGCTATGGCTACACCTTC. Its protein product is CASSDDSYGYTF.

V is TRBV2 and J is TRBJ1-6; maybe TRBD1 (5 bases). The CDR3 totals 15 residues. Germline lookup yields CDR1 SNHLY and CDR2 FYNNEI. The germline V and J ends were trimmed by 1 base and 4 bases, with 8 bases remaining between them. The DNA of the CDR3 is TGTGCCAGCAGTGAAGACCAGGGTTATAATTCACCCCTCCACTTT. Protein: CASSEDQGYNSPLHF.

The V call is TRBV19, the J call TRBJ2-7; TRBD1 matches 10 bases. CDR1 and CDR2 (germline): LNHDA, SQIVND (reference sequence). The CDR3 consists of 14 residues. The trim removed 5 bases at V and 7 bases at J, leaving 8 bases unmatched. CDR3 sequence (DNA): TGTGCCAGTAGTGTTAGACAGGGGGCGAGAGAGCAGTACTTC. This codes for CASSVRQGAREQYF.

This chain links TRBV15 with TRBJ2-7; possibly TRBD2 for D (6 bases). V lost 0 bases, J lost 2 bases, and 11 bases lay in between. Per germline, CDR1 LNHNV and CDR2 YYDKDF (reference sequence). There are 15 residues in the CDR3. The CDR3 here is CATSRDSRGTYEQYF. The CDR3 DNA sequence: TGTGCCACCAGCAGAGATTCGCGGGGAACCTACGAGCAGTACTTC.

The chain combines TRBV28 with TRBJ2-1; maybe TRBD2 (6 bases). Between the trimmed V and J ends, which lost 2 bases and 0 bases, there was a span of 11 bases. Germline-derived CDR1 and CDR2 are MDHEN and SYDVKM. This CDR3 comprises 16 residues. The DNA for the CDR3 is TGTGCCAGCAGTTTAGACGGCGGGACCTCCTACAATGAGCAGTTCTTC. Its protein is CASSLDGGTSYNEQFF.

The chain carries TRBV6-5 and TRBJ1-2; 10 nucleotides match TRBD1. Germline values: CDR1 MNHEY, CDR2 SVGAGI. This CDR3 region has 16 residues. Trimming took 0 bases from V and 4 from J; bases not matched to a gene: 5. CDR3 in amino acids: CASSYSGQGGIYGYTF. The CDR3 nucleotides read TGTGCCAGCAGTTACTCCGGACAGGGGGGTATCTATGGCTACACCTTC.

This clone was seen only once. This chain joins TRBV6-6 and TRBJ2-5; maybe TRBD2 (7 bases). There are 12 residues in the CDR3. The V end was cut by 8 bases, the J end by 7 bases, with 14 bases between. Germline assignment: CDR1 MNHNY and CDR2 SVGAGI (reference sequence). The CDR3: CASGGAGGTQYF. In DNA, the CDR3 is TGTGCCAGCGGGGGGGCTGGAGGGACCCAGTACTTC.

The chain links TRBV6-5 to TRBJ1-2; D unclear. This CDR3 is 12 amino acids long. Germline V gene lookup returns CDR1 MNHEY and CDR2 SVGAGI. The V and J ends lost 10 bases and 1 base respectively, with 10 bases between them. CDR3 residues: CATRHLNYGYTF. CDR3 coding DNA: TGTGCCACCCGACACCTTAACTATGGCTACACCTTC.

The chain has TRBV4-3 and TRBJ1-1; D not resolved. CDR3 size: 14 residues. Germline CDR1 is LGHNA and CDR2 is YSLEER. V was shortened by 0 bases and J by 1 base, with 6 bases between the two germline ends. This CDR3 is CASSQDSPNTEAFF. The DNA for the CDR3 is TGCGCCAGCAGCCAAGACTCTCCGAACACTGAAGCTTTCTTT.

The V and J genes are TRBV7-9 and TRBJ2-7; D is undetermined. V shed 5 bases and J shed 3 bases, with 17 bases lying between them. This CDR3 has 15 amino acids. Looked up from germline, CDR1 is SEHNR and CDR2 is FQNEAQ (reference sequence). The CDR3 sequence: CASSPNRSRIYEQYF. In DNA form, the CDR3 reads TGTGCCAGCAGCCCGAATCGGAGCCGAATCTACGAGCAGTACTTC.

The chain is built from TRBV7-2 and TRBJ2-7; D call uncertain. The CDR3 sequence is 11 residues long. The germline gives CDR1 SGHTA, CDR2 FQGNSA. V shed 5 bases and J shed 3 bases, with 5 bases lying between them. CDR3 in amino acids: CASSHSYEQYF. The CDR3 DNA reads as TGTGCCAGCAGCCACAGCTACGAGCAGTACTTC.

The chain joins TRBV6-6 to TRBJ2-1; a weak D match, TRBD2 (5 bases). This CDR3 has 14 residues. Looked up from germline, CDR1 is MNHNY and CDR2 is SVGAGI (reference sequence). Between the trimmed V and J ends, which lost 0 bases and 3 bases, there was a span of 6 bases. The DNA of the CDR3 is TGTGCCAGCAGTTACTCGCGGGTCTACAATGAGCAGTTCTTC. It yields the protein CASSYSRVYNEQFF.

This CDR3 reads CASSPTGSSYNSPLHF. DNA for the CDR3: TGTGCCAGCAGCCCCACGGGGAGCTCCTATAATTCACCCCTCCACTTT. The J gene is TRBJ1-6, the V gene TRBV5-6; D is unclear. V gave up 4 bases and J gave up 0 bases, with 11 bases separating them. CDR3 length: 16 amino acids. CDR1 SGHDT and CDR2 YYEEEE come from the germline V gene. The full variable domain, rest sourced from reference TRBV5-6 and TRBJ1-6, is DAGVTQSPTHLIKTRGQQVTLRCSPKSGHDTVSWYQQALGQGPQFIFQYYEEEERQRGNFPDRFSGHQFPNYSSELNVNALLLGDSALYLCASSPTGSSYNSPLHFGNGTRLTVT.

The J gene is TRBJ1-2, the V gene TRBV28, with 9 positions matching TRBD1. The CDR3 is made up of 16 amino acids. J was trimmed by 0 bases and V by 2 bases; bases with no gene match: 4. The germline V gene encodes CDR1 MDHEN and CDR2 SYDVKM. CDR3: CASSLTWTGANYGYTF. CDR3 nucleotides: TGTGCCAGCAGTTTAACCTGGACAGGGGCTAACTATGGCTACACCTTC.

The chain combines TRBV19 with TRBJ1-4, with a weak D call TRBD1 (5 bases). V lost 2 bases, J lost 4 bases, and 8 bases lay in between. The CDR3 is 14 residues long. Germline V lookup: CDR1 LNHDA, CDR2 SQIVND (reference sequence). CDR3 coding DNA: TGTGCCAGTAGTATATGGCAGGGTAATGAAAAACTGTTTTTT. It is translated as CASSIWQGNEKLFF.

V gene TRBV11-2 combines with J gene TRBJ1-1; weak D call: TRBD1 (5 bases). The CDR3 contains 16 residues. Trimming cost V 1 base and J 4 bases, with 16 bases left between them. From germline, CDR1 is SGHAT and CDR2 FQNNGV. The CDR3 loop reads CASSLAPAREGTEAFF. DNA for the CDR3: TGTGCCAGCAGCTTAGCGCCTGCCAGGGAAGGCACTGAAGCTTTCTTT.

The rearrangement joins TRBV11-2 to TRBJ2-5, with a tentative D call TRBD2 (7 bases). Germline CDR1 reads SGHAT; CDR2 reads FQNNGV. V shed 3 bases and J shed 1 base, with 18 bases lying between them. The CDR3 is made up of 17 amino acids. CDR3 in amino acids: CASSLGIGGPSQETQYF. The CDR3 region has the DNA TGTGCCAGCAGCTTGGGGATCGGGGGGCCCTCCCAAGAGACCCAGTACTTC.

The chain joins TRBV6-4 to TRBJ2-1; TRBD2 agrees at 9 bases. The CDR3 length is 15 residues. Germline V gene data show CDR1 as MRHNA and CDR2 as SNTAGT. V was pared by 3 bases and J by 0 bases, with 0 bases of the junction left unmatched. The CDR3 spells CASSETSGSYNEQFF. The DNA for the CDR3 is TGTGCCAGCAGTGAGACTAGCGGCTCCTACAATGAGCAGTTCTTC.

Here the CDR3 reads CASEGTEAFF. The CDR3 coding sequence is TGTGCCAGCGAGGGCACTGAAGCTTTCTTT. The chain joins TRBV6-6 to TRBJ1-1, with D uncertain. Germline V gene lookup returns CDR1 MNHNY and CDR2 SVGAGI (reference sequence). The CDR3 totals 10 residues. The V end was cut by 8 bases, the J end by 4 bases, with 5 bases between.

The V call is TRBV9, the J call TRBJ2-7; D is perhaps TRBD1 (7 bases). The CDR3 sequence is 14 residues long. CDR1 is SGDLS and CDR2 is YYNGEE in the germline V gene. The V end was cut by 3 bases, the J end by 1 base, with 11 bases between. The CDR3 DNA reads TGTGCCAGCAGCGCAGGGGGGCAGTCCTACGAGCAGTACTTC. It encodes CASSAGGQSYEQYF.

CDR3 residues: CASSLADPTGELFF. The CDR3 nucleotides read TGTGCCAGCAGTCTAGCGGACCCCACCGGGGAGCTGTTTTTT. The chain combines TRBV28 with TRBJ2-2, with 7 bases matching TRBD2. V shed 5 bases and J 4 bases; nucleotides not matched to a gene: 4. Germline V CDR1 and CDR2: MDHEN, SYDVKM. The CDR3 spans 14 residues.

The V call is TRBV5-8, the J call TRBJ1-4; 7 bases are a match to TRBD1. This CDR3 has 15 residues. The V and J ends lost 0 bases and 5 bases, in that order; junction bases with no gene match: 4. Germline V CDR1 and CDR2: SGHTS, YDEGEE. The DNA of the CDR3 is TGTGCCAGCAGCTTGGACAGGGGTAGGAATGAAAAACTGTTTTTT. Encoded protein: CASSLDRGRNEKLFF.

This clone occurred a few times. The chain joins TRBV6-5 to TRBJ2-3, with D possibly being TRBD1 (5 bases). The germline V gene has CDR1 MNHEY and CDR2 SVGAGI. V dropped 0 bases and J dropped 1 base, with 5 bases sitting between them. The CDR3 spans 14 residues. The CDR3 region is CASSYSGGTDTQYF. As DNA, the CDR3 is TGTGCCAGCAGTTACTCAGGGGGCACAGATACGCAGTATTTT.

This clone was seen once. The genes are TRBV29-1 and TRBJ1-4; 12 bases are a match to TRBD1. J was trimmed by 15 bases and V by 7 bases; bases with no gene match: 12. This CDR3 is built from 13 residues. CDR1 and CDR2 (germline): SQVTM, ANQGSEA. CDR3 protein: CSARGTGGHSLFF. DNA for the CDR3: TGCAGCGCCCGGGGGACAGGGGGCCATAGTTTGTTTTTT.

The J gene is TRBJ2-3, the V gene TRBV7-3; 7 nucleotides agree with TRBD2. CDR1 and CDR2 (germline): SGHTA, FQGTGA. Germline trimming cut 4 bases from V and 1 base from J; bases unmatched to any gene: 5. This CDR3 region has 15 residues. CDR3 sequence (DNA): TGTGCCAGCAGCTCGGGTGCGGGGGGCACAGATACGCAGTATTTT. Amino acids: CASSSGAGGTDTQYF. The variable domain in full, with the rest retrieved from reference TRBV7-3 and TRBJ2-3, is GAGVSQTPSNKVTEKGKYVELRCDPISGHTALYWYRQSLGQGPEFLIYFQGTGAADDSGLPNDRFFAVRPEGSVSTLKIQRTERGDSAVYLCASSSGAGGTDTQYFGPGTRLTVL.

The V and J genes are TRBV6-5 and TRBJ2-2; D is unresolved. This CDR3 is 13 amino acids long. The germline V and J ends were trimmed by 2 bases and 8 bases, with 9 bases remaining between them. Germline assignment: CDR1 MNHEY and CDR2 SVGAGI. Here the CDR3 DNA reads TGTGCCAGCAGTTACCCCTCCAGGGGGGAGCTGTTTTTT. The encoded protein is CASSYPSRGELFF.

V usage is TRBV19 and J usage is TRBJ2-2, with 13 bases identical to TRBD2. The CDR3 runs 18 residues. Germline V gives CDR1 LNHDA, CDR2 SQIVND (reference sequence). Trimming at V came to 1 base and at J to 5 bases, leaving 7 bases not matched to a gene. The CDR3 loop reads CASSIGLAGGQWTGELFF. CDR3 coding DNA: TGTGCCAGTAGTATAGGACTAGCGGGGGGACAATGGACCGGGGAGCTGTTTTTT.